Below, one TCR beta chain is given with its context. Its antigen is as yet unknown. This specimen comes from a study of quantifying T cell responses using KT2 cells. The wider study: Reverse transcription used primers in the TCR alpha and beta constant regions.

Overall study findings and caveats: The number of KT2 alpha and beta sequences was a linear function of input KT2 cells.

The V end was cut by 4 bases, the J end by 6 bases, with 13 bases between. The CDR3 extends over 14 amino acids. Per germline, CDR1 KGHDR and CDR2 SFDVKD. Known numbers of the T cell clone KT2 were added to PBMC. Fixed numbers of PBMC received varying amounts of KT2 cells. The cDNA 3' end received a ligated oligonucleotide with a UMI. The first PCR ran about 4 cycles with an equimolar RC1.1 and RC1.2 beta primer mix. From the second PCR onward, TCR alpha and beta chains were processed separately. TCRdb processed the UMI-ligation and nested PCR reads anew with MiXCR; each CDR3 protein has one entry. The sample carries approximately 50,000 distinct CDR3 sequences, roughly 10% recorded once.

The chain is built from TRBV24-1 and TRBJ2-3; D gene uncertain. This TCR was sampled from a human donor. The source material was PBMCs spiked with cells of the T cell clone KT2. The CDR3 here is CATSDQAMWDTQYF. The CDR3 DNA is TGTGCCACCAGTGACCAAGCTATGTGGGATACGCAGTATTTT.